This paragraph covers one T cell receptor beta chain sequence. Its target antigen remains unknown. Base qualities were left out, and no much larger clone turns up one base away. The data derive from a study of shared clonotypes between healthy human individuals (dated by TCRdb to the early 2020s). Context from the whole study: The cohort comprised two women and a few men aged 18 to 49 years. For each donor, CD4 naive and CD4 memory were each run on three plates, CD8 naive on two plates, and CD8 memory on one plate. The study deeply sequenced blood TCR repertoires of about five healthy adults to estimate repertoire size and the extent of clonotype sharing between individuals. To increase sequencing depth and limit assay-specific biases, TCR repertoire library preparation and sequencing were carried out by different laboratories using diverse techniques. Between about 0.9 and 9 billion PBMCs per donor were obtained by leukapheresis. Broad study findings and their caveats: The genetic and exposure-history diversity represented was limited by the small number of donors. About 4.5% of naive CD4, approximately 3.7% of naive CD8, about 2.5% of memory CD4, and 0.35% to 0.5% of memory CD8 clonotypes were shared across a few donors. Naive subsets generally had larger estimated clonotype richness than memory subsets did. Pairwise subsampling led to the expectation that sequencing depth would affect the degree of clonotype sharing among donors. Sampling was limited to blood, and TCR repertoires in tissue likely differ from TCR repertoires in blood. Rarefaction of sorted-subset datasets indicated incomplete sequencing despite the large sequencing depth. Compared with non-shared clonotypes, the clonotypes found in all four sorted-subset donors had higher generation probabilities.

The donors were healthy, HIV-negative adults who had no recently reported acute infections or vaccinations. Every donor was a Caucasian adult living in Nashville, Tennessee, USA. CD4+ T cells were enriched by magnetic negative selection, after which naive cells were positively selected on CD45RA and the negative fraction was taken as the memory subset. Blood was collected by leukapheresis, and PBMCs were isolated by Ficoll-Histopaque density gradient centrifugation and then cryopreserved in liquid nitrogen vapor phase. Analytical flow cytometry was used to check the purity and quantity of each magnetically sorted T cell population. Genomic DNA was isolated from each sorted fraction and quantified by UV absorbance on a Nanodrop 2000c. TCR CDR3 regions were amplified from genomic DNA by multiplex PCR using the deep immunoSEQ assay. Extracted genomic DNA from each cell subset was spread evenly across all wells of several immunoSEQ 96-well plates, with each plate serving as a replicate. For sorted subsets, each replicate PCR was loaded with approximately 190 ng genomic DNA, equivalent to 25,000 to 30,000 T cell genomes. Purified libraries were measured with a Qubit 3.0 fluorometer, size-checked on a Bioanalyzer 2100, and measured again with the KAPA Library Quantification kit. Every immunoSEQ 96-well plate was sequenced on a separate single-read 150-cycle Illumina NextSeq 550 flow cell. Turning to the authors' computational methods: The immunoSEQ output contained only junctional sequences without quality scores, so filtering could not match that applied to full-length reads. Sequences were annotated with PyIR, a Python wrapper for IgBLAST v1.9, and V/J genes and CDR3 were assigned using IMGT germline references. Reads were removed for weak V/J assignments (E-value above 1e-6), missing CDR3, stop codons, out-of-frame junctions, or ambiguous translated residues. V3J clonotypes were defined as sequences sharing an identical inferred V gene, J gene, and CDR3 amino acid sequence. The percentage overlap between two repertoires was calculated by dividing the number of shared unique clonotypes by the size of the smaller repertoire. Three approaches were used to assess repertoire richness: RTK rarefaction, the Chao1 estimator, and Recon v2.1 estimates of unobserved clonotypes. Generation probabilities for all TCRbeta clonotypes obtained by the gDNA method from a handful of donors were computed using OLGA. TCRdb mirrors the immuneACCESS table, restricted to in-frame sequences. Some clones are absent from its copies; in checked studies, under half trace to an unresolved V gene, and the reason for the others is unknown. V, J and clone size are those of that table, while D and trimming were read from the DNA. The sample table records some 2 million clones; roughly 94% of these occur just once. The top ten clones comprise 0.1% to 0.15% of the sample.

This receptor was identified in a man younger than 35 in good health. Input material: naive CD4+ T cells sorted from blood. Reading the label with the study, this specimen's cell subset or site is: CD45RA+ positively selected.

The sequence in DNA is TGTGCCAGCAGCACCTCAGGGGACACTGAAGCTTTCTTT. Translated, this gives CASSTSGDTEAFF. Recombination linked TRBV6-6 to TRBJ1-1; a tentative D match to TRBD1 spans 6 bases. Based on the germline V gene (reference sequence), the CDR1 and CDR2 sequences are MNHNY and SVGAGI. Taken from cysteine to phenylalanine, the CDR3 has 13 residues. Solely the CDR3 DNA is kept, with 39 bases framed from the first base. At the junction V is shortened by 6 bases and J by 3 bases, with 11 bases in between.